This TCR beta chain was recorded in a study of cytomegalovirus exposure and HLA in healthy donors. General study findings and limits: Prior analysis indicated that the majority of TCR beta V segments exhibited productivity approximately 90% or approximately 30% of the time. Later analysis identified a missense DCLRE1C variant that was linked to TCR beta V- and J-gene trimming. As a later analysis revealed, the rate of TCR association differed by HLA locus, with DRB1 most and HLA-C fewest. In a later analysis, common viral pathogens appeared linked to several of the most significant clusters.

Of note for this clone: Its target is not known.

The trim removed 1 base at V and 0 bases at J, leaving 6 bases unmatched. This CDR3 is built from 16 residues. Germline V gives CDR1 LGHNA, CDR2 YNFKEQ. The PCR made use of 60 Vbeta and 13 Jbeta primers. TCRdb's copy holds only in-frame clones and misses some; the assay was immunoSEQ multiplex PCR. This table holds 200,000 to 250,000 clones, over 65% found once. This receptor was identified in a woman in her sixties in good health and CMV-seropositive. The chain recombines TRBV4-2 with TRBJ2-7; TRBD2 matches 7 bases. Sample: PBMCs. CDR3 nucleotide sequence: TGTGCCAGCAGCCAAGGCCACGGGGGGACCTCCTACGAGCAGTACTTC. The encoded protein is CASSQGHGGTSYEQYF.